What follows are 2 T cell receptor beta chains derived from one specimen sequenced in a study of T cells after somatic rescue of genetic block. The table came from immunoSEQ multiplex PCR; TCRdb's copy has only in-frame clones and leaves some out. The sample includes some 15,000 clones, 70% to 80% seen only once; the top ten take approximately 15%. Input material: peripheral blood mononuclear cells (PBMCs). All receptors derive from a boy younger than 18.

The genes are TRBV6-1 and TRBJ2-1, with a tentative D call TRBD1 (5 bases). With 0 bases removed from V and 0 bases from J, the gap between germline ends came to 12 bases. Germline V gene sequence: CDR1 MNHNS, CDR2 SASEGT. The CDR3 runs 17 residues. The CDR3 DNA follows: TGTGCCAGCAGTGAAGCGAAGGGGCCGAGCTCCTACAATGAGCAGTTCTTC. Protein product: CASSEAKGPSSYNEQFF.

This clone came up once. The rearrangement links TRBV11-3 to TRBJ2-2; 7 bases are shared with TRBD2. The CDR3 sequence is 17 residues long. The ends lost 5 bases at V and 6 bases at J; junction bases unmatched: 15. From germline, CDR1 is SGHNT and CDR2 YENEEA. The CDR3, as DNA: TGTGCCAGCAGCCACCCGGTAGCGGGCCGGAGACCCGGGGAGCTGTTTTTT. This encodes CASSHPVAGRRPGELFF.